This TCR beta chain was sequenced for a study of patients and donors after allogeneic stem cell transplantation. TCRdb re-called the RT-PCR reads with MiXCR, one entry per CDR3 protein. Here the sample spans approximately 29,000 distinct CDR3 sequences, around 35% being singletons. On this clonotype itself: Likely a read error: the CDR3 ends without its conserved phenylalanine or tryptophan.

The sequence was collected from a human donor who was either an allogeneic HSCT recipient or a stem cell or donor lymphocyte infusion donor (not recorded which). It is not recorded whose cells these are; they may come from a transplant donor. The sample comprised blood, either unsorted or a sorted T cell fraction (not recorded which).

The CDR3 protein is CASSPLPGLRNTEAFL. The CDR3 bases are TGTGCCAGCTCACCGTTACCGGGACTTAGGAACACTGAAGCTTTCTTG. The gene calls are TRBV18 and TRBJ1-1, with D possibly matching TRBD1 (5 bases). The CDR3 totals 16 residues. Germline V gene sequence: CDR1 KGHSH, CDR2 LQKENI. The V and J ends lost 3 bases and 1 base respectively, with 15 bases between them.